This entry is about one TCR beta chain. The sample comes from a study of blood T cell repertoires in COVID-19. Overall study: The United States, Italy and Spain supplied acute and convalescent COVID-19 samples. T cells, B-cell-depleted T cells, or PBMCs provided the cDNA or gDNA that served as material.

Germline values: CDR1 SGDLS, CDR2 YYNGEE. The V gene lost 4 bases and the J gene lost 3 bases, with 15 bases spanning the gap. CDR3 length: 15 amino acids. As handled by the study authors: Amplification of reference gene primers provided the estimated nucleated cell counts. Here immunoSEQ multiplex PCR was the method, and the copy in TCRdb shows in-frame clones only, minus some. V, J and clone size are those of that table, while D and trimming were read from the DNA. Of tens of thousands of clones in the sample, around 91% were seen once. Material: peripheral blood. The chain is built from TRBV9 and TRBJ2-3; D unresolved. The TCR originated in a man older than 75 with acute or convalescent COVID-19. CDR3 sequence (DNA): TGTGCCAGCAGCCCAGGCCCCGGTGTGACAGATACGCAGTATTTT. Translation: CASSPGPGVTDTQYF.